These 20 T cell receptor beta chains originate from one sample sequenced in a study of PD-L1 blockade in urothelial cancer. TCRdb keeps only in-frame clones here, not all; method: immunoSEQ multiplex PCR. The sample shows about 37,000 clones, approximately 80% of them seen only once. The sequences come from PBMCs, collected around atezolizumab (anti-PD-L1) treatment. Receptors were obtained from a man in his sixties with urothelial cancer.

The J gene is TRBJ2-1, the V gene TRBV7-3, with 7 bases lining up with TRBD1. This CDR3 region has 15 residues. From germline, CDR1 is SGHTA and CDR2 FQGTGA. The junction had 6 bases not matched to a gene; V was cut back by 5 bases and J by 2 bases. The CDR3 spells CASSLPQGTYNEQFF. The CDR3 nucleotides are TGTGCCAGCAGCCTTCCACAGGGGACCTACAATGAGCAGTTCTTC. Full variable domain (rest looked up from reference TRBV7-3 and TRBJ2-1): GAGVSQTPSNKVTEKGKYVELRCDPISGHTALYWYRQSLGQGPEFLIYFQGTGAADDSGLPNDRFFAVRPEGSVSTLKIQRTERGDSAVYLCASSLPQGTYNEQFFGPGTRLTVL.

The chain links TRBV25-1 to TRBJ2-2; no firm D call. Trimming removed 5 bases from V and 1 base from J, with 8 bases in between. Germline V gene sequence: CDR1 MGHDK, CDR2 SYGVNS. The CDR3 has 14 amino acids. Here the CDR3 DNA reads TGTGCCAGCAGTTTTCAAAAGAACACCGGGGAGCTGTTTTTT. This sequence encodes CASSFQKNTGELFF.

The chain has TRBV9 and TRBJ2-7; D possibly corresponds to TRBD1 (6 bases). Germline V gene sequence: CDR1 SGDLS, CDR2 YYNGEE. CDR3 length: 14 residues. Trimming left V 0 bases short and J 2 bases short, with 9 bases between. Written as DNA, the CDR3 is TGTGCCAGCAGCGTAGATCCAGGGGCCTACGAGCAGTACTTC. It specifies CASSVDPGAYEQYF.

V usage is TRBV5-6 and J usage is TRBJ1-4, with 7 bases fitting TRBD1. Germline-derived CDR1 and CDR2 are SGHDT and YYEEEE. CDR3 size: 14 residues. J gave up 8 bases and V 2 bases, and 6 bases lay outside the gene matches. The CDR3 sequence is CASSLGDSYEKLFF. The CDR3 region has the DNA TGTGCCAGCAGCTTAGGGGACAGCTACGAAAAACTGTTTTTT.

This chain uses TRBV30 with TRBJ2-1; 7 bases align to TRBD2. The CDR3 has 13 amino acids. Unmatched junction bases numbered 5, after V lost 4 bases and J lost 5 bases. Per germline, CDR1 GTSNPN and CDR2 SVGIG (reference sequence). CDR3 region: CAWTWEGNNEQFF. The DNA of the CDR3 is TGTGCCTGGACGTGGGAGGGAAACAATGAGCAGTTCTTC.

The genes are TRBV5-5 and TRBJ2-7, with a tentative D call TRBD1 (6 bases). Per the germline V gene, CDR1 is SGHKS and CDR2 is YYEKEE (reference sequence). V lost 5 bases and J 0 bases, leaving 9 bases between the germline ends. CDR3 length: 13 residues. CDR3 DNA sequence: TGTGCCAGCAGTGGACAGTTCTCCTACGAGCAGTACTTC. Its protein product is CASSGQFSYEQYF.

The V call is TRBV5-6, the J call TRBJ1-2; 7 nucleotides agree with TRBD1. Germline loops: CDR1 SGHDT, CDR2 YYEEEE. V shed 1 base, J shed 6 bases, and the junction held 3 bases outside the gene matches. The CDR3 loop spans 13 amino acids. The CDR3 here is CASSLTRGDGYTF. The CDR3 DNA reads TGTGCCAGCAGCTTGACCAGGGGGGATGGCTACACCTTC.

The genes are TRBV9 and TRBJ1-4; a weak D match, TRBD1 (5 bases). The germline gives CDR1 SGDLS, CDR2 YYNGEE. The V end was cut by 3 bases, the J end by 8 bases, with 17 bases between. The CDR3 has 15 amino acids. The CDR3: CASSDGSWGEEKLFF. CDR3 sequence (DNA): TGTGCCAGCAGCGACGGATCCTGGGGGGAGGAAAAACTGTTTTTT.

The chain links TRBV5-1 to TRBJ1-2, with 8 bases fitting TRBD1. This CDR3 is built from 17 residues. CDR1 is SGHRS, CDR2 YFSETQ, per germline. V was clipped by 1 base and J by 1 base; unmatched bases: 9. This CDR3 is CASSLLPGGAGNYGYTF. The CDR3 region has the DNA TGCGCCAGCAGCTTGCTGCCAGGGGGCGCAGGTAACTATGGCTACACCTTC.

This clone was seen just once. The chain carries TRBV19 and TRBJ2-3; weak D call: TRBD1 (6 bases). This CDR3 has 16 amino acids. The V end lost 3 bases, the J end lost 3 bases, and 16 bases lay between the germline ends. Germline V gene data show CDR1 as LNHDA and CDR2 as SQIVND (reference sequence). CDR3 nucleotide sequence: TGTGCCAGTAGTATTGAGGCAGGGGAATTTACAGATACGCAGTATTTT. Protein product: CASSIEAGEFTDTQYF.

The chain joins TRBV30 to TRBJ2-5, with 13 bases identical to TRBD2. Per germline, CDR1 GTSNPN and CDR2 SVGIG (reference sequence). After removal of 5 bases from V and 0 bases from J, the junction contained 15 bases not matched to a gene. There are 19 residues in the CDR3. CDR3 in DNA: TGTGCCTGGGGACGCTCTGGGACTAGCGGGGACTGGTACCAAGAGACCCAGTACTTC. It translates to CAWGRSGTSGDWYQETQYF.

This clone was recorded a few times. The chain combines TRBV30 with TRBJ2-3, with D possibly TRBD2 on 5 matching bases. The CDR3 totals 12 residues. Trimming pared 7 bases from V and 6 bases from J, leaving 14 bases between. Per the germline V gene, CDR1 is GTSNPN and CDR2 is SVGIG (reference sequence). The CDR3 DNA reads TGTGCCTCGACTAAGAATGGTGATACGCAGTATTTT. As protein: CASTKNGDTQYF.

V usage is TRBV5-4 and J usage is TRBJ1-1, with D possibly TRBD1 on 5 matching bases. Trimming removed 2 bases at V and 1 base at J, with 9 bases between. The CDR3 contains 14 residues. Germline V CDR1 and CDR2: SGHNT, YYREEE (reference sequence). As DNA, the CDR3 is TGTGCCAGCAGCTTCCCAGACAGGAACACTGAAGCTTTCTTT. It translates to CASSFPDRNTEAFF.

DNA for the CDR3: TGTGCCAGCAGCTTGAGGACAGGGTTTTTATACGAGCAGTACTTC. Protein: CASSLRTGFLYEQYF. This chain uses TRBV11-2 with TRBJ2-7, with 8 bases aligning to TRBD1. CDR3 length equals 15 residues. The germline V gene has CDR1 SGHAT and CDR2 FQNNGV. Trimming removed 3 bases from V and 4 bases from J; junction bases left unmatched: 8.

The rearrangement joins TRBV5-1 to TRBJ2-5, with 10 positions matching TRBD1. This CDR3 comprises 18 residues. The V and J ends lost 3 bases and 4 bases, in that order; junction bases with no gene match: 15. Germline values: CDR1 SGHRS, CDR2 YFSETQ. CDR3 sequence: CASSSPGQGYVEGETQYF. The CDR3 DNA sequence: TGCGCCAGCAGCTCCCCGGGACAGGGGTATGTGGAGGGAGAGACCCAGTACTTC.

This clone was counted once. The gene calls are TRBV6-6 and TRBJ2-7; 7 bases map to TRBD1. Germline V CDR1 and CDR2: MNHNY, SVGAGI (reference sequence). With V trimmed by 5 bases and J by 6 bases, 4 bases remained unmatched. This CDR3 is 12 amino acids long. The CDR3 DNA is TGTGCCAGCAGTGACAGGGTCTCCGAGCAGTACTTC. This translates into CASSDRVSEQYF.

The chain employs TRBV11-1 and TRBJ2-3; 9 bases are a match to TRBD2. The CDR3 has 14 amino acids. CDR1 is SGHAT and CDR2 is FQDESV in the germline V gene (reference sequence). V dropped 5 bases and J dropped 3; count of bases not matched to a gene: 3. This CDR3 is CASSPGLATDTQYF. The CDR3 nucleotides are TGTGCCAGCAGCCCCGGACTAGCGACAGATACGCAGTATTTT. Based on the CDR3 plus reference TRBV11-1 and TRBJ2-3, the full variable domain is EAEVAQSPRYKITEKSQAVAFWCDPISGHATLYWYRQILGQGPELLVQFQDESVVDDSQLPKDRFSAERLKGVDSTLKIQPAELGDSAMYLCASSPGLATDTQYFGPGTRLTVL.

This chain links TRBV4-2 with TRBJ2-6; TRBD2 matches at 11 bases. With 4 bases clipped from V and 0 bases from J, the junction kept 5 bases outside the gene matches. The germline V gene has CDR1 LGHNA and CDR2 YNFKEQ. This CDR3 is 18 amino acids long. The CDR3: CASSPLAGASSGANVLTF. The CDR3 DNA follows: TGTGCCAGCAGCCCACTAGCGGGGGCGAGCTCTGGGGCCAACGTCCTGACTTTC.

CDR3 residues: CASSPRGLPAGELFF. The CDR3, as DNA: TGTGCCAGCAGCCCACGGGGACTTCCGGCCGGGGAGCTGTTTTTT. The chain employs TRBV7-3 and TRBJ2-2; D may be TRBD2 (6 bases). CDR1 and CDR2 (germline): SGHTA, FQGTGA. V was shortened by 5 bases and J by 6 bases, with 16 bases between the two germline ends. The CDR3 extends over 15 amino acids.

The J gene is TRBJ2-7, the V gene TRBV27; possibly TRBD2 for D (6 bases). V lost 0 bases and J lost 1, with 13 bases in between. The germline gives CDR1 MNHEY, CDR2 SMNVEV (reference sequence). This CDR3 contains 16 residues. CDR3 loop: CASSLSWAGRSYEQYF. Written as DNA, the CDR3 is TGTGCCAGCAGTTTATCTTGGGCGGGGCGGTCCTACGAGCAGTACTTC.